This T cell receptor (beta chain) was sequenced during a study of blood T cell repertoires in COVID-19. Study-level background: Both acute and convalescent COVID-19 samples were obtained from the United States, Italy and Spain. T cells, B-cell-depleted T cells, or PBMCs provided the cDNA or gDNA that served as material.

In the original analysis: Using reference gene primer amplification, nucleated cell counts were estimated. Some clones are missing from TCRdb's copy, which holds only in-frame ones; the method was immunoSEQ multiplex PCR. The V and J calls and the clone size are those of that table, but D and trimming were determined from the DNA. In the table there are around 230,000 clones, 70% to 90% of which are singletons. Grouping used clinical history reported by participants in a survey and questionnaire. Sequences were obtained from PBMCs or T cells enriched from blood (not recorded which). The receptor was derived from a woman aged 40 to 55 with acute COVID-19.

The CDR3 region is CASSLVEGDSNEKLFF. In DNA form, the CDR3 reads TGCGCCAGCAGCTTGGTAGAAGGGGACAGTAATGAAAAACTGTTTTTT. The gene calls are TRBV5-1 and TRBJ1-4; TRBD1 matches 7 bases. CDR1 and CDR2 from the germline V gene are SGHRS and YFSETQ. Losses at the gene ends were 0 bases for V and 4 bases for J; bases not matched to a gene: 6. There are 16 residues in the CDR3.